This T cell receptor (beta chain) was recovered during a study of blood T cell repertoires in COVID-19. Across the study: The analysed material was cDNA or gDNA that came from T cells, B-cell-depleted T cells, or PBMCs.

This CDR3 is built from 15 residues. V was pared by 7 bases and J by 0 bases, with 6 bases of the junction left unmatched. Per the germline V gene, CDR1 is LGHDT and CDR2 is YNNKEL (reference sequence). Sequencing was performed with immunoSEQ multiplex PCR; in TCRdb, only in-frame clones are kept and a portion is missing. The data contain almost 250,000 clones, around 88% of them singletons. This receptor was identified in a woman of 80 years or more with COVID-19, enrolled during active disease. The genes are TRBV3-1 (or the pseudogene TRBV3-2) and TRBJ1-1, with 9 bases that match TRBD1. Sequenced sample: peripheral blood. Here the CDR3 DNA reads TGTGCCAGCACCAGGGGGACAGGGATGAACACTGAAGCTTTCTTT. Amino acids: CASTRGTGMNTEAFF.